Sequencing of this T cell receptor beta chain was carried out in a study of post-analysis software for immune sequencing data. Study-wide results and limits: Relative to controls, patients had five TRBV segments at higher frequency, with TRBV5-6, TRBV5-1 and TRBV20-1 among these.

V was clipped by 3 bases and J by 5 bases; unmatched bases: 11. The CDR3 is 16 residues long. This clonotype was picked up a small number of times. The antigen remains unidentified. Presence of unique molecular identifiers characterized the TCR beta cDNA libraries. TCRdb processed the PCR reads anew with MiXCR; each CDR3 protein has one entry. The sample carries approximately 350,000 distinct CDR3 sequences, about a third recorded once. The sample consisted of blood. This clonotype was obtained from a girl between 10 and 17 years old with multiple sclerosis. This rearrangement joins TRBV12-3 or TRBV12-4 to TRBJ1-1; 8 bases agree with TRBD1. The CDR3 nucleotides are TGTGCCAGCAGTTTTCGGCAGGGGGCTAGGGGGACTGAAGCTTTCTTT. Protein: CASSFRQGARGTEAFF.